The text below deals with one T cell receptor (beta chain). It was with a sample-barcoded 5' primer and a J-beta primer mix that a second PCR of about 6 to 12 cycles was run. TCRdb redid the calling of the 5' RACE reads with MiXCR, one entry per CDR3 protein. This repertoire shows roughly 500,000 distinct CDR3 sequences, roughly 29% found once; its top ten account for less than 20%. Germline V gene data show CDR1 as SGDLS and CDR2 as YYNGEE. CDR3 length equals 14 residues. Trimming left V 2 bases short and J 5 bases short, with 13 bases between. The sample belongs to a study of blood T cells in healthy people across ages.

This receptor was obtained from a woman in her seventies in good health. J is TRBJ2-5 and V is TRBV9; D might be TRBD2 (7 bases). Sequenced material: blood. CDR3 residues: CASSVRGGYETQYF. CDR3 in DNA: TGTGCCAGCAGCGTCAGGGGAGGGTACGAGACCCAGTACTTC. The complete variable domain, with remaining parts taken from reference TRBV9 and TRBJ2-5, reads DSGVTQTPKHLITATGQRVTLRCSPRSGDLSVYWYQQSLDQGLQFLIQYYNGEERAKGNILERFSAQQFPDLHSELNLSSLELGDSALYFCASSVRGGYETQYFGPGTRLLVL.